The present T cell receptor (beta chain) was sequenced within a study of CD4 and CD8 cells across lung adenocarcinoma regions. TCRdb redid the calling of the PCR reads with MiXCR, one entry per CDR3 protein. This sample has around 9,700 distinct CDR3 sequences; about 48% occur once, and the top ten carry about 20%. In germline, CDR1 is MNHEY, CDR2 SVGEGT. The CDR3 has 14 residues. Localized lung adenocarcinoma, a non-small cell lung cancer, affected the donors. The receptor was derived from a male donor with lung adenocarcinoma. The CD4 and CD8 labels of this study may be unreliable. The sequencing sample was made of CD4+ T cells from the center of a lung tumor. The chain is built from TRBV6-2 or TRBV6-3 and TRBJ2-5, with 10 bases identical to TRBD1. The DNA end lines up better with TRBJ2-7; the J call may be wrong. The CDR3 sequence: CASSAGTGDYEQYF. The CDR3 DNA sequence: TGTGCCAGCAGCGCCGGGACAGGGGACTACGAGCAGTACTTC.